This T cell receptor (beta chain) was recovered during a study of vaccination effects on CD4 cells after COVID-19. Study at large: Participants received two doses of either the BNT162b2 or mRNA-1273 vaccine.

Upon completion of 10 to 11 days in culture, CD4+ T cells were isolated. Only in-frame clones appear in the TCRdb table, and some are missing; sequencing was by immunoSEQ multiplex PCR. The sample lists around 46,000 clones, over 50% occurring once. With regard to this clone: Its antigen remains unidentified.

This CDR3 spans 15 amino acids. Per germline, CDR1 SGHRS and CDR2 YFSETQ. V dropped 4 bases and J dropped 4; count of bases not matched to a gene: 8. Study-wide results and caveats: Infection- and vaccine-induced clones contracted markedly late after vaccination.

Sequenced here: CD4+ T cells from PBMCs cultured without peptide, sampled before COVID-19 vaccination. The chain joins TRBV5-1 to TRBJ2-5; the match to TRBD2 covers 9 bases. This clonotype originated in a human donor who received a COVID-19 vaccine. Here the CDR3 DNA reads TGCGCCAGCAGCCCCCCAGCGGGGGGCGGAGAGACCCAGTACTTC. Translation gives CASSPPAGGGETQYF.